The present T cell receptor (beta chain) was sequenced within a study of cytomegalovirus exposure and HLA in healthy donors. Of note for this clone: Its antigen is not known.

The validation cohort, a group of around 130 subjects, included the donors and was separate from the roughly 720-subject first cohort. Germline V gene data show CDR1 as SGHNT and CDR2 as YYREEE (reference sequence). The length of the CDR3 is 13 residues. Trimming stripped 0 bases from V and 7 bases from J, with 10 bases between. General study points: Subsequent analysis revealed that first-cohort TCR clusters tended to co-occur in the 120 or so validation repertoires. In vitro work confirmed that a few CMV-associated chains recognize CMV antigens. Most TCR sequences were seen very rarely across donors, but some public TCRs occurred in many.

The method was immunoSEQ multiplex PCR; TCRdb's version includes in-frame clones alone and lacks a portion of them. Found here are 220,000 or so clones, about 90% of them singletons; the top ten hold around 1.1%. The chain employs TRBV5-4 and TRBJ1-1, with D hard to call. Sequences were obtained from PBMCs. The TCR comes from a woman under 30 in good health and CMV-seronegative. Here the CDR3 DNA reads TGTGCCAGCAGCTTGGACCCCACTTATGAAGCTTTCTTT. This sequence encodes CASSLDPTYEAFF.